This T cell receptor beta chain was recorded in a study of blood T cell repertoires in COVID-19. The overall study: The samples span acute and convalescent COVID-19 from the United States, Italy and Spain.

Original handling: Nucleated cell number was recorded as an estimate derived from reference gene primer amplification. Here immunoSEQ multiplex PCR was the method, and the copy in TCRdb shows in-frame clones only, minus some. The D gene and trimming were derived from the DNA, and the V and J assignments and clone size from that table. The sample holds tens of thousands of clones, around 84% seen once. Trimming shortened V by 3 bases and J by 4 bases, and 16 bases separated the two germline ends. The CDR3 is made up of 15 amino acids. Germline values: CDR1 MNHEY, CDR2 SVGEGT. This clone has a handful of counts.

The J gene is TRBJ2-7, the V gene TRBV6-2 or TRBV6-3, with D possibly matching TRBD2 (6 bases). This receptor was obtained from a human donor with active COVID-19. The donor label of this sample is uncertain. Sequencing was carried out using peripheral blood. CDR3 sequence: CASSYQSYREYEQYF. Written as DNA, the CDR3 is TGTGCCAGCAGTTATCAGAGCTATCGGGAGTACGAGCAGTACTTC.